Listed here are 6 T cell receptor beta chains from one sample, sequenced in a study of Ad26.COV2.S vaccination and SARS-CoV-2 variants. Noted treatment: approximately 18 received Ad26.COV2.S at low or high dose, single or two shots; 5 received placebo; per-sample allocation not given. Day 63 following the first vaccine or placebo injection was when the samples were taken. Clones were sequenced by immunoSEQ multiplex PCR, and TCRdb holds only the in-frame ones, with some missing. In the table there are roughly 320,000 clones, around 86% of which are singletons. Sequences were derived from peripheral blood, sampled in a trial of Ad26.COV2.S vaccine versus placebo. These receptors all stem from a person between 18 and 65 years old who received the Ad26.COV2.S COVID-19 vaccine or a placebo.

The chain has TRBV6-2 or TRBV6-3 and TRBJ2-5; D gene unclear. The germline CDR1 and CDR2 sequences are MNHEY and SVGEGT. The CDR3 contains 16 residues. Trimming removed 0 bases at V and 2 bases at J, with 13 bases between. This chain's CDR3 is CASSYSIGLIQETQYF. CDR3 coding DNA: TGTGCCAGCAGTTACTCCATCGGGCTGATACAAGAGACCCAGTACTTC.

CDR3 region: CAWSVRRNQPQHF. The CDR3 DNA follows: TGTGCCTGGAGTGTAAGGAGAAATCAGCCCCAGCATTTT. J is TRBJ1-5 and V is TRBV30; unclear D gene. The V gene lost 0 bases and the J gene lost 4 bases, with 7 bases spanning the gap. Per the germline V gene, CDR1 is GTSNPN and CDR2 is SVGIG (reference sequence). This CDR3 is built from 13 residues.

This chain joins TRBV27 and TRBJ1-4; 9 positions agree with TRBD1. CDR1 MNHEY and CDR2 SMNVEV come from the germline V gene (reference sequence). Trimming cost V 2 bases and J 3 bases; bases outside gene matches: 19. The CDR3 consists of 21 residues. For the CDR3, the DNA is TGTGCCAGCAGTTTAGGGCCCCGGTGGGACAGGGCCGGGAGAGCTAATGAAAAACTGTTTTTT. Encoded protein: CASSLGPRWDRAGRANEKLFF. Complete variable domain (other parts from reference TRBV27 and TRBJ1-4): EAQVTQNPRYLITVTGKKLTVTCSQNMNHEYMSWYRQDPGLGLRQIYYSMNVEVTDKGDVPEGYKVSRKEKRNFPLILESPSPNQTSLYFCASSLGPRWDRAGRANEKLFFGSGTQLSVL.

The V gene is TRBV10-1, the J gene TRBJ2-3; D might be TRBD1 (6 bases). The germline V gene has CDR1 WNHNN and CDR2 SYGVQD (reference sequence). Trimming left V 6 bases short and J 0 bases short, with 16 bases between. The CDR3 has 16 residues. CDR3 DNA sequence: TGCGCCAGCAGAAAGGGGGATCCCCCTAGCACAGATACGCAGTATTTT. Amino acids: CASRKGDPPSTDTQYF.

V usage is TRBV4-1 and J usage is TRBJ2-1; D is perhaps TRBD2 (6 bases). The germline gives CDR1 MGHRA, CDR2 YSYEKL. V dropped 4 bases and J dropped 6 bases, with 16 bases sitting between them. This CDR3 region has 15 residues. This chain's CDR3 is CASSPLGSGGNEQFF. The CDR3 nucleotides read TGCGCCAGCAGCCCGCTTGGTTCCGGGGGCAATGAGCAGTTCTTC.

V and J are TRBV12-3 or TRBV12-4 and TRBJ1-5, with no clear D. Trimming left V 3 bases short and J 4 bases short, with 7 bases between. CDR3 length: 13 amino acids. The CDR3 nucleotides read TGTGCCAGCAGTTTCATGTCAAATCAGCCCCAGCATTTT. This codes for CASSFMSNQPQHF.